The sequence of this TCR beta chain was determined in a study of cytomegalovirus exposure and HLA in healthy donors. About the study: Across some 400 genotyped donors, around 82% landed in the Caucasian-associated ancestry cluster. Study outcomes and limitations: Of the V segments, some could not be distinguished, including TRBV6-2 and TRBV6-3, and were excluded. Most TCR sequences were seen very rarely across donors, but some public TCRs occurred in many.

V lost 0 bases and J lost 0; bases outside the gene matches: 7. This CDR3 has 18 amino acids. Germline V gene lookup returns CDR1 LGHNA and CDR2 YSLEER. Comments on this clone: Its antigen is unidentified.

The study ran its PCR with 60 Vbeta and 13 Jbeta primers. TCRdb's table, derived via immunoSEQ multiplex PCR, lists solely in-frame clones and lacks some. Of about 200,000 clones detected, 70% to 85% appear once; the ten largest clones hold 0.098%. The TCR sequence derives from a boy aged 2 to 10 in good health and CMV-seronegative. Sequencing used PBMCs. The V and J genes are TRBV4-3 and TRBJ1-1, with TRBD1 matching over 10 bases. CDR3 residues: CASSQDRQGAIMNTEAFF. CDR3 DNA sequence: TGCGCCAGCAGCCAAGATCGACAGGGGGCTATAATGAACACTGAAGCTTTCTTT.